This entry lists 25 T cell receptor beta chains sequenced from one sample in a study. One entry per CDR3 protein, called by TCRdb with MiXCR from the 5' RACE reads. The sample has under 6,000 distinct CDR3 sequences; roughly a third are singletons. Sequencing used memory CD4+ T cells sorted from blood. Indicated subset: memory CD4+ T cells, CD4+CD45RO+CD25-. All receptors come from a female donor with breast cancer.

This clonotype showed up just a few times. The chain uses TRBV9 and TRBJ2-7; a weak D match, TRBD2 (6 bases). The CDR3 has 15 residues. Per the germline V gene, CDR1 is SGDLS and CDR2 is YYNGEE. With 6 bases removed from V and 8 bases from J, the gap between germline ends came to 24 bases. CDR3 coding DNA: TGTGCCAGCAACCCCCGGAGGGTAGCGAATGGGAAGCAGTACTTC. Translating it yields CASNPRRVANGKQYF.

About this clonotype itself: This CDR3 is missing its conserved last phenylalanine or tryptophan, likely due to a read error. The chain employs TRBV20-1 and TRBJ1-2; perhaps TRBD1 as D (5 bases). V lost 3 bases to trimming and J lost 11 bases, with 16 bases between them. Germline V gene sequence: CDR1 DFQATT, CDR2 SNEGSKA (reference sequence). The CDR3 runs to 12 residues. CDR3 sequence (DNA): TGCAGTGCTAGTCCCAGGGTGGGGGGTTACACCATC. Translated, it gives CSASPRVGGYTI.

In the case of this clonotype: A read error may explain this, as a much larger clone is one base away. In DNA, the CDR3 is TGCGCCAGCAGCAGGAAGGGGCTGGGGACGGCGCAGTACTTC. Its protein product is CASSRKGLGTAQYF. This chain joins TRBV4-1 and TRBJ2-7; D tentatively reads TRBD1 or TRBD2 (5 bases each). Between the trimmed V and J ends, which lost 5 bases and 9 bases, there was a span of 20 bases. CDR1 MGHRA and CDR2 YSYEKL come from the germline V gene. The CDR3 runs to 14 residues.

Many counts were recorded for this clonotype. This rearrangement joins TRBV6-5 to TRBJ2-7; unclear D gene. CDR3 length equals 18 residues. V was cut by 2 bases and J by 2 bases, with 22 bases left in between. Germline V gene lookup returns CDR1 MNHEY and CDR2 SVGAGI. For the CDR3, the DNA is TGTGCCAGCAGTTACGATTCTCGTAGAGGTATCGGCACCTACGAGCAGTACTTC. Its translation: CASSYDSRRGIGTYEQYF.

This clonotype was observed a few times. The genes are TRBV6-1 and TRBJ2-1, with TRBD1 identical over 7 bases. Germline lookup yields CDR1 MNHNS and CDR2 SASEGT. CDR3 length: 14 amino acids. The ends lost 3 bases at V and 7 bases at J; junction bases unmatched: 6. CDR3 sequence reads: CASSDTWTGNEQFF. CDR3 DNA: TGTGCCAGCAGTGACACCTGGACAGGAAATGAGCAGTTCTTC.

The chain uses TRBV30 and TRBJ1-1, with 7 bases lining up with TRBD1. V dropped 2 bases and J dropped 1; count of bases not matched to a gene: 10. The CDR3 is 16 amino acids. Per germline, CDR1 GTSNPN and CDR2 SVGIG (reference sequence). Here the CDR3 reads CAWSRAGGETNTEAFF. The CDR3 DNA follows: TGTGCCTGGAGTAGGGCAGGGGGTGAAACGAACACTGAAGCTTTCTTT.

The genes are TRBV6-5 and TRBJ1-3; no clear D gene. The CDR3 extends over 16 amino acids. Trimming removed 6 bases from V and 0 bases from J, with 15 bases in between. The germline V gene encodes CDR1 MNHEY and CDR2 SVGAGI. The CDR3 spells CASSGGLDGSGNTIYF. The CDR3 bases are TGTGCCAGCAGCGGCGGTTTGGACGGCTCTGGAAACACCATATATTTT.

This chain links TRBV28 with TRBJ2-4; 8 bases are a match to TRBD1. This CDR3 has 13 residues. With 8 bases clipped from V and 0 bases from J, the junction kept 0 bases outside the gene matches. CDR1 is MDHEN, CDR2 SYDVKM, per germline. This CDR3 is CASGTGAKNIQYF. The CDR3 DNA is TGTGCCAGCGGGACAGGAGCCAAAAACATTCAGTACTTC.

This clonotype is medium-sized by share. The chain carries TRBV20-1 and TRBJ2-1, with 7 bases identical to TRBD2. Germline CDR1 and CDR2: DFQATT and SNEGSKA (reference sequence). Trimming cost V 0 bases and J 4 bases; bases outside gene matches: 6. This CDR3 has 15 amino acids. The CDR3: CSARDPSSGYNEQFF. CDR3 coding DNA: TGCAGTGCTAGAGATCCCTCTAGCGGTTACAATGAGCAGTTCTTC.

This clonotype has a handful of counts. The CDR3 region is CASSPLAGVGLSYNEQFF. CDR3 in DNA: TGTGCCAGCTCACCTCTCGCGGGAGTGGGGTTGTCCTACAATGAGCAGTTCTTC. The chain joins TRBV18 to TRBJ2-1, with 7 bases matching TRBD2. Unmatched junction bases numbered 12, after V lost 3 bases and J lost 1 base. CDR3 length equals 18 residues. Germline V gives CDR1 KGHSH, CDR2 LQKENI.

This clonotype was picked up a small number of times. A clone one base away is much larger, so this may be a read error. Since no conserved phenylalanine or tryptophan closes the CDR3, a read error is the likely cause. The gene calls are TRBV24-1 and TRBJ1-2; 11 positions match TRBD1. Trimming at V came to 12 bases and at J to 4 bases, leaving 6 bases not matched to a gene. Germline V lookup: CDR1 KGHDR, CDR2 SFDVKD. This CDR3 has 13 amino acids. The CDR3 is CAVGQGGGYGYTL. In nucleotides, the CDR3 is TGTGCCGTGGGACAGGGGGGCGGCTATGGCTACACCCTC.

Concerning this clonotype itself: This clone may be a read error of a much larger clone one base away. The chain links TRBV4-3 to TRBJ2-7; D is uncertain. This CDR3 contains 13 residues. CDR1 LGHNA and CDR2 YSLEER come from the germline V gene. Between the trimmed V and J ends, which lost 4 bases and 1 base, there was a span of 8 bases. The CDR3 bases are TGCGCCAGCAGCCCACCAGAGTCCTACGAGCAGTACTTC. Translation gives CASSPPESYEQYF.

Comment on this clonotype: Just one base apart from a much larger clone, this may be a read error. The chain recombines TRBV24-1 with TRBJ2-5, with 8 bases aligning to TRBD2. In germline, CDR1 is KGHDR, CDR2 SFDVKD. This CDR3 region has 13 residues. After removal of 7 bases from V and 5 bases from J, the junction contained 5 bases not matched to a gene. In nucleotides, the CDR3 is TGTGCCACCAGACGGGAGGGCCTCGAGACCCAGTACTTC. Translating it yields CATRREGLETQYF.

This clonotype rates as medium-sized. The chain joins TRBV11-1 to TRBJ2-7, with a possible D match to TRBD1 (5 bases). This CDR3 contains 12 residues. Per the germline V gene, CDR1 is SGHAT and CDR2 is FQDESV (reference sequence). Deletions cut 5 bases from V and 6 bases from J, with 11 bases between. CDR3 DNA sequence: TGTGCCAGCAGCATTCGAAGGGGCGAGCAGTACTTC. Its translation is CASSIRRGEQYF.

The gene calls are TRBV20-1 and TRBJ2-1; TRBD1 might be the D (6 bases). V lost 0 bases to trimming and J lost 6 bases, with 21 bases between them. The CDR3 has 17 amino acids. The germline CDR1 and CDR2 sequences are DFQATT and SNEGSKA (reference sequence). The CDR3 DNA follows: TGCAGTGCTAGAGAGGGAGTCGGGACCGTAGGGGGCAATGAGCAGTTCTTC. Protein: CSAREGVGTVGGNEQFF.

This clonotype has at least ten counts. This sequence joins TRBV20-1 and TRBJ2-7; perhaps TRBD2 as D (6 bases). Germline CDR1 is DFQATT and CDR2 is SNEGSKA (reference sequence). CDR3 length equals 16 residues. Deletions cut 1 base from V and 0 bases from J, with 16 bases between. CDR3 protein: CSARGSPGLTSYEQYF. For the CDR3, the DNA is TGCAGTGCTAGAGGGAGCCCGGGACTGACCTCCTACGAGCAGTACTTC.

This clonotype was recorded many times. This chain joins TRBV9 and TRBJ1-1; 7 bases are a match to TRBD1. Germline CDR1 is SGDLS and CDR2 is YYNGEE. This CDR3 has 17 amino acids. Trimming took 0 bases from V and 2 from J; bases not matched to a gene: 10. CDR3 nucleotides: TGTGCCAGCAGCGTAGGCACAGGGACAGCTAAAAACACTGAAGCTTTCTTT. This gives the protein CASSVGTGTAKNTEAFF.

The chain employs TRBV5-6 and TRBJ1-2; a possible D gene is TRBD1 (6 bases). The germline CDR1 and CDR2 sequences are SGHDT and YYEEEE. V was cut by 4 bases and J by 1 base, with 11 bases left in between. CDR3 size: 14 residues. DNA of the CDR3: TGTGCCAGCAGCACCGGACAGCTTAACTATGGCTACACCTTC. Amino acid sequence: CASSTGQLNYGYTF.

Only a few counts were recorded for this clonotype. This may be a read error: a much more frequent sequence differs by one nucleotide. V gene TRBV4-1 combines with J gene TRBJ2-5; 10 positions match TRBD2. This CDR3 has 16 residues. The germline gives CDR1 MGHRA, CDR2 YSYEKL. J was trimmed by 3 bases and V by 1 base; bases with no gene match: 5. The CDR3 reads CASSQVGLASKETQYF. The CDR3 DNA is TGCGCCAGCAGCCAAGTGGGACTAGCGAGTAAAGAGACCCAGTACTTC.

This clonotype was counted ten times or more. This may come from a read error, since a much larger clone is one base off. The chain couples TRBV21-1 to TRBJ1-1. TRBV21-1 is assigned pseudogene status. This CDR3 has 14 amino acids. The DNA of the CDR3 is TGTGCCAGCTCTAGGTTGGTTATGGACACTGAAGCTTTCTTT. Translated: CASSRLVMDTEAFF.

Regarding this clonotype: This is likely a read error, given that the CDR3 carries no conserved phenylalanine or tryptophan at its end. The rearrangement uses TRBV5-6 and TRBJ2-3, with a tentative D call TRBD1 (6 bases). The V end lost 4 bases, the J end lost 10 bases, and 16 bases lay between the germline ends. The CDR3 is made up of 13 amino acids. CDR1 and CDR2 (germline): SGHDT, YYEEEE. The CDR3 region is CASSPTGANAQYS. In nucleotides, the CDR3 is TGTGCCAGCAGCCCGACAGGAGCGAATGCGCAGTATTCT.

By share of the sample, this clonotype is medium-sized (0.01 to 0.1%). The rearrangement uses TRBV28 and TRBJ2-1, with a possible D match to TRBD2 (7 bases). The V gene lost 7 bases and the J gene lost 0 bases, with 13 bases spanning the gap. The CDR3 is 15 residues long. Germline CDR1 and CDR2: MDHEN and SYDVKM. CDR3 region: CASTIGGGSYNEQFF. Here the CDR3 DNA reads TGTGCCAGCACGATAGGGGGGGGCTCCTACAATGAGCAGTTCTTC.

The chain carries TRBV3-1 and TRBJ1-2; 11 nucleotides align to TRBD1. From germline, CDR1 is LGHDT and CDR2 YNNKEL (reference sequence). The CDR3 covers 14 residues. The ends lost 6 bases at V and 7 bases at J; junction bases unmatched: 7. CDR3 region: CASRLGQGASGYTF. CDR3 coding DNA: TGTGCCAGCAGACTCGGACAGGGGGCTAGTGGCTACACCTTC.

This clonotype counts as medium-sized (0.01 to 0.1%). J is TRBJ2-2 and V is TRBV7-3; TRBD1 aligns across 7 bases. CDR3 length: 15 residues. Germline CDR1 is SGHTA and CDR2 is FQGTGA. The V segment lost 5 bases and the J segment 4 bases; nucleotides outside the gene matches: 7. The CDR3, as DNA: TGTGCCAGCAGCCCCAGAGGGACAGTCACCGGGGAGCTGTTTTTT. The encoded protein is CASSPRGTVTGELFF. The full variable domain, with the rest looked up from reference TRBV7-3 and TRBJ2-2, is GAGVSQTPSNKVTEKGKYVELRCDPISGHTALYWYRQSLGQGPEFLIYFQGTGAADDSGLPNDRFFAVRPEGSVSTLKIQRTERGDSAVYLCASSPRGTVTGELFFGEGSRLTVL.

This clonotype is medium-sized by share. The genes are TRBV7-2 and TRBJ2-2, with 8 nucleotides matching TRBD2. The CDR3 totals 14 residues. Germline V gene data show CDR1 as SGHTA and CDR2 as FQGNSA. J was trimmed by 3 bases and V by 5 bases; bases with no gene match: 2. The CDR3 DNA follows: TGTGCCAGCAGCATGGGACTAGACACCGGGGAGCTGTTTTTT. This translates into CASSMGLDTGELFF.